The clone carrying this T cell receptor beta chain turned up a few times. Researchers attached unique molecular identifiers to individual cDNA molecules. TCRdb reprocessed the 5' RACE reads with MiXCR, giving one entry per CDR3 protein. The table includes about 72,000 distinct CDR3 sequences, over 9.5% detected once. The data are from a study of early T cells in non-severe SARS-CoV-2 infection. Background on the study: The input, bulk RNA from unsorted whole blood, was sequenced, and chains were unpaired.

This TCR was sampled from an adult who was a healthcare worker with PCR-confirmed SARS-CoV-2 infection or an uninfected control (not recorded which). The sample was whole blood, taken at baseline.

The CDR3 coding sequence is TGCAGCGCTACGGGCGCTCCGGGACAGGGGGGTGAAAAACTGTTTTTT. It specifies CSATGAPGQGGEKLFF. The V call is TRBV29-1, the J call TRBJ1-4, with TRBD1 identical over 11 bases. Germline trimming cut 7 bases from V and 7 bases from J; bases unmatched to any gene: 14. The CDR3 loop spans 16 amino acids. The germline gives CDR1 SQVTM, CDR2 ANQGSEA. Variable domain in full (rest from reference TRBV29-1 and TRBJ1-4): SAVISQKPSRDICQRGTSLTIQCQVDSQVTMMFWYRQQPGQSLTLIATANQGSEATYESGFVIDKFPISRPNLTFSTLTVSNMSPEDSSIYLCSATGAPGQGGEKLFFGSGTQLSVL.